This T cell receptor (beta chain) was captured by sequencing in a study of T-cell reconstitution after alpha-beta-depleted transplantation in children (dated by TCRdb to between 2015 and 2016). About the investigation overall: Using TCR repertoire profiling, the study followed T-cell immune reconstitution in a quantitative way in children after TCRalphabeta/CD19-depleted allogeneic hematopoietic cell transplantation. The investigation overall reported the following: Hyperexpanded clone frequencies declined over subsequent months; after one year, T-cell counts and TCRbeta diversity were mostly attributed to newly produced T cells. In some patients, high TCRbeta diversity at day 60 was attributed to recipient T cells and intrathymic progenitors that had survived conditioning. The apparently early recovery of alphabetaT-cell counts about two months after transplant reportedly depended on only several hundred rapidly expanded clones that came from non-depleted graft cells.

This sample's treatment or condition label indicates: allogeneic hematopoietic cell transplantation with graft depleted of TCRalphabeta T cells and CD19 B cells. Transplant recipients were children who received TCRalphabeta/CD19-depleted allogeneic hematopoietic cell grafts. The library was obtained by PCR. Data came from an Illumina HiSeq 2500. TCR libraries were prepared with molecular barcoding, using unique molecular identifiers to normalize TCRbeta repertoire quantification. TCRdb reanalyzed the raw reads on its own, using fastp at Q25 for trimming and MiXCR for clone calling, and kept in-frame beta chains. CDR3 protein sequences are deduplicated, and each keeps its most common genes and DNA. This sample has some 300,000 distinct CDR3 sequences in its table, and roughly 9.1% of those were observed once. The leading ten clones occupy approximately 7.6% of the sample. A remark on this clonotype: Its antigen target is currently unknown. Just one base apart from a much larger clone, this may be a read error.

A distance of 15 bases separates the germline ends of V and J, which lose 3 bases and 0 bases respectively. The CDR3 measures 15 amino acids from cysteine to phenylalanine. Just the 45-base CDR3 DNA is kept, in frame starting at base 1. CDR1 and CDR2, per the germline V gene (reference sequence), are DFQATT and SNEGSKA. The TCR was taken from a boy younger than two with acute myeloid leukemia, due to receive a stem cell transplant. Recombination connected TRBV20-1 to TRBJ2-7; no confident D gene assignment can be made. The source material was PBMCs, sampled before TCRalphabeta/CD19-depleted stem cell transplant. The CDR3 protein is CSASDRTGYSYEQYF. The DNA reads TGCAGTGCTAGCGATCGAACGGGCTACTCCTACGAGCAGTACTTC.